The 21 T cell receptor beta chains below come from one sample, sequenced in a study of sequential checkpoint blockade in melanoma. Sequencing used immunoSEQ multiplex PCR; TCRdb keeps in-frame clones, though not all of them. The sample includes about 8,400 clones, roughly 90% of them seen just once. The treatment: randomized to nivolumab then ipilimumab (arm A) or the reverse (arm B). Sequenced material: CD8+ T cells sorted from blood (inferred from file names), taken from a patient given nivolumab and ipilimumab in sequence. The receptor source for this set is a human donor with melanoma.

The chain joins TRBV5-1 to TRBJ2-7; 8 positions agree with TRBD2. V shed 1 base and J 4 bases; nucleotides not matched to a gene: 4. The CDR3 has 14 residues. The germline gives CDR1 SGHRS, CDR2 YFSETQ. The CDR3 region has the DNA TGCGCCAGCAGCTTGTACGGGGGGGCTTACGAGCAGTACTTC. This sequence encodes CASSLYGGAYEQYF.

CDR3 region: CASRQRDRVGYSNQPQHF. CDR3 bases: TGTGCCAGCAGGCAAAGGGACAGGGTCGGCTATAGCAATCAGCCCCAGCATTTT. The chain couples TRBV28 to TRBJ1-5; 9 nucleotides align to TRBD1. J was trimmed by 0 bases and V by 6 bases; bases with no gene match: 12. Germline V lookup: CDR1 MDHEN, CDR2 SYDVKM. The CDR3 extends over 18 amino acids.

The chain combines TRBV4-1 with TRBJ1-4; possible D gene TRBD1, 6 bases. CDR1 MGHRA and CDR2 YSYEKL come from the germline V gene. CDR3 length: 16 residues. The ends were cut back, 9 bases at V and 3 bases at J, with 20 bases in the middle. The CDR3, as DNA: TGCGCCAGTTTACCATCTACAGGGTTATCTAATGAAAAACTGTTTTTT. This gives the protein CASLPSTGLSNEKLFF.

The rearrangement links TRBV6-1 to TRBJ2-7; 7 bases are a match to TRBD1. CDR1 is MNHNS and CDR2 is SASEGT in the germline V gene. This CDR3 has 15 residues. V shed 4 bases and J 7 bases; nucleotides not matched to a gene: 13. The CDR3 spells CASSGHRQGPPEQYF. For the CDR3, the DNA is TGTGCCAGCAGTGGGCACCGACAGGGCCCACCAGAGCAGTACTTC.

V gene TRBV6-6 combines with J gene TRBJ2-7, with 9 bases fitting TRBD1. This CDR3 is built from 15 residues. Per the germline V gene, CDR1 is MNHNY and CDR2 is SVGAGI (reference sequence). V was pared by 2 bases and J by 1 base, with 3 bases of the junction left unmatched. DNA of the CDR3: TGTGCCAGCAGTTACGGGACAGGGACGTCCTACGAGCAGTACGTC. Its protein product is CASSYGTGTSYEQYV.

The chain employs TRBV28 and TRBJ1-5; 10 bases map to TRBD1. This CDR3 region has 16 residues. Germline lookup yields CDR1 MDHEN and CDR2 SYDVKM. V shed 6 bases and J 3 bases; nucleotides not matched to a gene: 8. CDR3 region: CASRDGQGVLNQPQHF. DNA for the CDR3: TGTGCCAGCAGAGATGGACAGGGGGTACTCAATCAGCCCCAGCATTTT. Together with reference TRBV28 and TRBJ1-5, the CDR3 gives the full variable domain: DVKVTQSSRYLVKRTGEKVFLECVQDMDHENMFWYRQDPGLGLRLIYFSYDVKMKEKGDIPEGYSVSREKKERFSLILESASTNQTSMYLCASRDGQGVLNQPQHFGDGTRLSIL.

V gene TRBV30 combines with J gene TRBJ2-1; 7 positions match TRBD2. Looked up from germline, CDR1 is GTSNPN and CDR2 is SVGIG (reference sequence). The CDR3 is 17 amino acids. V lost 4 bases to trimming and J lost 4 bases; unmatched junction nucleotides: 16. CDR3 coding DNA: TGTGCCTGGACTCCCCCGGGGTGGCTAGCGGAGTACAATGAGCAGTTCTTC. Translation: CAWTPPGWLAEYNEQFF.

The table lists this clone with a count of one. CDR3 nucleotide sequence: TGTGCCAGCAGCTCGGGACAGTTCTCTGGAAACACCATATATTTT. Translating gives CASSSGQFSGNTIYF. The chain combines TRBV11-1 with TRBJ1-3, with 7 nucleotides matching TRBD1. Germline values: CDR1 SGHAT, CDR2 FQDESV (reference sequence). The CDR3 length is 15 residues. The junction had 3 bases not matched to a gene; V was cut back by 4 bases and J by 0 bases. Full variable domain (remainder filled in from reference TRBV11-1 and TRBJ1-3): EAEVAQSPRYKITEKSQAVAFWCDPISGHATLYWYRQILGQGPELLVQFQDESVVDDSQLPKDRFSAERLKGVDSTLKIQPAELGDSAMYLCASSSGQFSGNTIYFGEGSWLTVV.

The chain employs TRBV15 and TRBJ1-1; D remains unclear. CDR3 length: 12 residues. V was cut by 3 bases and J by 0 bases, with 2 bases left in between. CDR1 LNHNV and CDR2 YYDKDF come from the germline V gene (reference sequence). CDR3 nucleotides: TGTGCCACCAGCAGCGTGAACACTGAAGCTTTCTTT. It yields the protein CATSSVNTEAFF.

The CDR3 region is CASSEGDRNSYEQYF. The CDR3 DNA reads TGTGCCAGCAGCGAGGGAGACAGGAACTCCTACGAGCAGTACTTC. This chain joins TRBV9 and TRBJ2-7; D may be TRBD1 (6 bases). The CDR3 length is 15 residues. V lost 3 bases to trimming and J lost 0 bases, with 13 bases between them. CDR1 and CDR2 (germline): SGDLS, YYNGEE. Variable domain in full (rest from reference TRBV9 and TRBJ2-7): DSGVTQTPKHLITATGQRVTLRCSPRSGDLSVYWYQQSLDQGLQFLIQYYNGEERAKGNILERFSAQQFPDLHSELNLSSLELGDSALYFCASSEGDRNSYEQYFGPGTRLTVT.

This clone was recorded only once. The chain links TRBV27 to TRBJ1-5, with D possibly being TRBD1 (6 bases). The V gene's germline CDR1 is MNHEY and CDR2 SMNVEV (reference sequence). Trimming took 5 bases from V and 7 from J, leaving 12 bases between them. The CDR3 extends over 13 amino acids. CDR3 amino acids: CASSLQGFQPQHF. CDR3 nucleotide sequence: TGTGCCAGCAGTCTACAGGGTTTCCAGCCCCAGCATTTT.

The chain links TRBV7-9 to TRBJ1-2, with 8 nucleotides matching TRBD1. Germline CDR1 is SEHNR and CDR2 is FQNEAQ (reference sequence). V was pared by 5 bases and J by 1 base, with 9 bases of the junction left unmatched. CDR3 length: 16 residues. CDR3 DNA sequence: TGTGCCAGCAGCCCGAACAGGGGACAGGTTAACTATGGCTACACCTTC. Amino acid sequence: CASSPNRGQVNYGYTF. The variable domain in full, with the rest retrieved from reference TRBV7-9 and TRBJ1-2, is DTGVSQNPRHKITKRGQNVTFRCDPISEHNRLYWYRQTLGQGPEFLTYFQNEAQLEKSRLLSDRFSAERPKGSFSTLEIQRTEQGDSAMYLCASSPNRGQVNYGYTFGSGTRLTVV.

DNA for the CDR3: TGTGCCAGCAGTGAACCCAATTTGAACACTGAAGCTTTCTTT. It is translated as CASSEPNLNTEAFF. The V gene is TRBV2, the J gene TRBJ1-1; D is uncertain. V dropped 2 bases and J dropped 0 bases, with 7 bases sitting between them. CDR3 size: 14 residues. Germline CDR1 reads SNHLY; CDR2 reads FYNNEI.

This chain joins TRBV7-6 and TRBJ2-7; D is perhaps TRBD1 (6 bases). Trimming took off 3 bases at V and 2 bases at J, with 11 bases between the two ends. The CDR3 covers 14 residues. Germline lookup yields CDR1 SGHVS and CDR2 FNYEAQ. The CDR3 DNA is TGTGCCAGCAGCTTGATACAGGGACCCTACGAGCAGTACTTC. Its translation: CASSLIQGPYEQYF.

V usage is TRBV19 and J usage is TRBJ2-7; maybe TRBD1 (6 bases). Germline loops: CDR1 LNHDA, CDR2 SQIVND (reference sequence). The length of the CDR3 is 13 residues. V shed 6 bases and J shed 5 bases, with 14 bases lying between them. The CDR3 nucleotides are TGTGCCAGTAGCTCACAGGGTTTCGACGAGCAGTACTTC. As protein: CASSSQGFDEQYF. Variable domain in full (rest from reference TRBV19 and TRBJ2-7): DGGITQSPKYLFRKEGQNVTLSCEQNLNHDAMYWYRQDPGQGLRLIYYSQIVNDFQKGDIAEGYSVSREKKESFPLTVTSAQKNPTAFYLCASSSQGFDEQYFGPGTRLTVT.

The chain's CDR3 is CASREDLRMNTEAFF. CDR3 in DNA: TGCGCCAGCAGGGAGGACTTAAGGATGAACACTGAAGCTTTCTTT. The V call is TRBV5-1, the J call TRBJ1-1; no clear D. The CDR3 has 15 residues. CDR1 is SGHRS and CDR2 is YFSETQ in the germline V gene. V lost 5 bases, J lost 0 bases, and 14 bases lay in between.

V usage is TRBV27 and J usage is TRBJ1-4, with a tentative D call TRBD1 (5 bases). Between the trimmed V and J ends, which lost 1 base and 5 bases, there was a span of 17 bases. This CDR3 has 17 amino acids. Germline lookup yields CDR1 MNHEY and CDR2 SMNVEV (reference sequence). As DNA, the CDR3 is TGTGCCAGCAGTTTATTATCTCCCCAGGGCCCGAATGAAAAACTGTTTTTT. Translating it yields CASSLLSPQGPNEKLFF.

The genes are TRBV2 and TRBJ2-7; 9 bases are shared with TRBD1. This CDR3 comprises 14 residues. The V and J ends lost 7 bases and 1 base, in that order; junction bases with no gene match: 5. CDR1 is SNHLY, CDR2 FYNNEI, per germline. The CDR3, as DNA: TGTGCCAGCATTCTGGGACAGGGTTCCTACGAGCAGTACGTC. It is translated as CASILGQGSYEQYV.

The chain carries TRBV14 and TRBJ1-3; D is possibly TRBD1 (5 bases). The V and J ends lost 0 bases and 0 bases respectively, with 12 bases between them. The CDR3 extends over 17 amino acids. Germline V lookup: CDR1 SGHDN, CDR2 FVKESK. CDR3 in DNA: TGTGCCAGCAGCCAAGATGGGGGGACTAACTCTGGAAACACCATATATTTT. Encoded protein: CASSQDGGTNSGNTIYF.

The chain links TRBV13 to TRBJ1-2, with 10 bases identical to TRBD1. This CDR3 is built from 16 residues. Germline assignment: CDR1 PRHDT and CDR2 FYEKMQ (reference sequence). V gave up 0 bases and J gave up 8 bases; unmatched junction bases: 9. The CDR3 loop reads CASSLGNRQGARGYTF. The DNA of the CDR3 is TGTGCCAGCAGCTTAGGAAATAGACAGGGGGCGAGGGGCTACACCTTC.

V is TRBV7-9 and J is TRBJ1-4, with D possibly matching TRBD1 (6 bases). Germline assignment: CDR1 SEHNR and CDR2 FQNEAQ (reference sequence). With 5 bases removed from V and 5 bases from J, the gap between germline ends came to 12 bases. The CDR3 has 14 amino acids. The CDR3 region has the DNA TGTGCCAGCAGCCCCCACAGGGTAAATGAAAAACTGTTTTTT. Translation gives CASSPHRVNEKLFF.